One T cell receptor (beta chain) is described in this entry. The record originates from a study of blood T cell repertoires in COVID-19. Study summary: Samples came from the United States, Italy and Spain, spanning acute and convalescent COVID-19. T cells, B-cell-depleted T cells, or PBMCs provided the cDNA or gDNA that served as material.

Germline V gene data show CDR1 as MDHEN and CDR2 as SYDVKM. The CDR3 is 14 amino acids. Trimming pared 3 bases from V and 5 bases from J, leaving 11 bases between. The method was immunoSEQ multiplex PCR; TCRdb's version includes in-frame clones alone and lacks a portion of them. The data contain about 63,000 clones, about 83% of them seen just once; the ten biggest clones take up 15% to 20%. The sequence came from a woman older than 75 with acute or convalescent COVID-19. Sequenced sample: peripheral blood. The chain uses TRBV28 and TRBJ2-1; TRBD1 is a possible D gene (6 bases). As DNA, the CDR3 is TGTGCCAGCAGTTTCCTAGAGGGGGACAATGAGCAGTTCTTC. Protein: CASSFLEGDNEQFF.